These 15 T cell receptor beta chains were sequenced from one sample in a study of CD8+CD57+ T cells in acquired aplastic anemia. Both TCR beta VDJ combination and CDR3 sequence profiling were carried out. Genomic DNA was the template for this profiling. TCRdb re-called the reads with MiXCR, one entry per CDR3 protein. The table shows approximately 200,000 distinct CDR3 sequences, with around 60% occurring only once. The sequenced sample consisted of sorted CD4+, CD8+, or CD8+CD57+ T cells (not recorded which) from PBMCs. The receptors stem from a human donor in good health.

V is TRBV2 and J is TRBJ2-2; the match to TRBD2 covers 10 bases. This CDR3 has 15 amino acids. CDR1 SNHLY and CDR2 FYNNEI come from the germline V gene. With 6 bases clipped from V and 5 bases from J, the junction kept 6 bases outside the gene matches. CDR3 sequence: CASRRLAGTTGELFF. Here the CDR3 DNA reads TGTGCCAGCAGAAGACTAGCGGGTACGACCGGGGAGCTGTTTTTT.

This clonotype occurred a few times. The chain carries TRBV19 and TRBJ1-2; TRBD1 matches 8 bases. This CDR3 region has 13 residues. Germline V CDR1 and CDR2: LNHDA, SQIVND (reference sequence). Unmatched junction bases numbered 2, after V lost 4 bases and J lost 4 bases. The CDR3 coding sequence is TGTGCCAGTAGTACCGGACAGGGCTATGGCTACACCTTC. Amino acid sequence: CASSTGQGYGYTF.

The chain couples TRBV28 to TRBJ1-4; D is perhaps TRBD1 (5 bases). This CDR3 has 15 residues. Per germline, CDR1 MDHEN and CDR2 SYDVKM. V was shortened by 7 bases and J by 1 base, with 13 bases between the two germline ends. CDR3: CASKPREQTNEKLFF. DNA of the CDR3: TGTGCCAGCAAACCCAGGGAGCAAACTAATGAAAAACTGTTTTTT.

The rearrangement joins TRBV5-1 to TRBJ1-2; no definite D call. V lost 0 bases, J lost 8 bases, and 8 bases lay in between. CDR1 and CDR2 (germline): SGHRS, YFSETQ. The CDR3 has 12 amino acids. Here the CDR3 DNA reads TGCGCCAGCAGCTTGGTTCGGGGAGGCTACACCTTC. Protein: CASSLVRGGYTF.

CDR3 coding DNA: TGTGCCAGTAGTATAGAAGGGACTAGGGTCTCCATCTACGAGCAGTACTTC. Encoded protein: CASSIEGTRVSIYEQYF. This chain joins TRBV19 and TRBJ2-7, with 8 bases that match TRBD2. V dropped 0 bases and J dropped 3; count of bases not matched to a gene: 10. This CDR3 has 17 amino acids. CDR1 and CDR2 (germline): LNHDA, SQIVND (reference sequence).

The J gene is TRBJ2-1, the V gene TRBV29-1; 8 nucleotides align to TRBD1. The germline V gene encodes CDR1 SQVTM and CDR2 ANQGSEA. V was pared by 3 bases and J by 8 bases, with 6 bases of the junction left unmatched. CDR3 length equals 13 residues. CDR3: CSVDRQGIDEQFF. The CDR3 nucleotides read TGCAGCGTTGACAGACAGGGGATCGATGAGCAGTTCTTC.

The V and J genes are TRBV10-1 and TRBJ2-5; the D call may be TRBD1 or TRBD2 (5 bases each). Germline V CDR1 and CDR2: WNHNN, SYGVQD (reference sequence). CDR3 length: 16 amino acids. V was trimmed by 3 bases and J by 2 bases, leaving 16 bases between them. The CDR3, as DNA: TGCGCCAGCAGTGACATCGGGGACCGATTACAAGAGACCCAGTACTTC. The encoded protein is CASSDIGDRLQETQYF.

The rearrangement uses TRBV24-1 and TRBJ2-3; D could derive from TRBD1 or TRBD2 (6 bases each). CDR1 and CDR2 from the germline V gene are KGHDR and SFDVKD. This CDR3 spans 16 amino acids. Trimming took 1 base from V and 1 from J, leaving 11 bases between them. CDR3 nucleotide sequence: TGTGCCACCAGTGATTTTGCAGGGGAGGGCACAGATACGCAGTATTTT. It specifies CATSDFAGEGTDTQYF.

At least ten counts were recorded for this clonotype. The chain joins TRBV3-1 to TRBJ2-7; the D is unclear. CDR3 length: 14 residues. Germline loops: CDR1 LGHDT, CDR2 YNNKEL (reference sequence). The V end lost 1 base, the J end lost 5 bases, and 12 bases lay between the germline ends. Here the CDR3 reads CASSQVTGTNEQYF. The CDR3, as DNA: TGTGCCAGCAGCCAAGTGACCGGCACTAACGAGCAGTACTTC.

The J gene is TRBJ2-5, the V gene TRBV7-2; TRBD2 matches at 7 bases. The germline V gene encodes CDR1 SGHTA and CDR2 FQGNSA. The CDR3 consists of 17 residues. J was trimmed by 0 bases and V by 1 base; bases with no gene match: 8. The CDR3 DNA follows: TGTGCCAGCAGCTTAGGGCCCGTGGGAGGGTACCAAGAGACCCAGTACTTC. This encodes CASSLGPVGGYQETQYF.

The V and J genes are TRBV25-1 and TRBJ2-7; TRBD2 aligns across 12 bases. The CDR3 has 15 amino acids. V shed 5 bases, J shed 4 bases, and the junction held 6 bases outside the gene matches. Germline CDR1 reads MGHDK; CDR2 reads SYGVNS. The CDR3 is CASSLAGGRLYEQYF. DNA of the CDR3: TGTGCCAGCAGTCTAGCGGGGGGGAGACTTTACGAGCAGTACTTC.

V usage is TRBV5-1 and J usage is TRBJ2-3; possible D gene TRBD1, 5 bases. Germline-derived CDR1 and CDR2 are SGHRS and YFSETQ. This CDR3 is 15 amino acids long. V gave up 0 bases and J gave up 4 bases, with 12 bases separating them. The CDR3: CASSLGGRQADTQYF. CDR3 DNA sequence: TGCGCCAGCAGCTTGGGGGGCAGGCAGGCAGATACGCAGTATTTT.

The CDR3 sequence: CASSVEGGQPQHF. CDR3 sequence (DNA): TGTGCCAGCAGCGTAGAAGGGGGCCAGCCCCAGCATTTT. The chain uses TRBV9 and TRBJ1-5; 7 bases match TRBD1. Germline loops: CDR1 SGDLS, CDR2 YYNGEE. The CDR3 runs 13 residues. V dropped 0 bases and J dropped 7; count of bases not matched to a gene: 1.

A word on this clonotype: The junction differs from germline at one of its ends, possibly a read error. The chain combines TRBV10-2 with TRBJ2-1; D is ambiguous. The CDR3 loop spans 13 amino acids. Germline V gene lookup returns CDR1 WSHSY and CDR2 SAAADI. The CDR3 nucleotides are TGTGCCAGCAGTCTAGTGTACTACAATGGGCAGTTCTTC. Translating it yields CASSLVYYNGQFF.

This clonotype showed up many times. This chain links TRBV6-5 with TRBJ2-1; TRBD2 matches 7 bases. Germline CDR1 MNHEY, CDR2 SVGAGI. The CDR3 runs 12 residues. Trimming took 4 bases from V and 8 from J; bases not matched to a gene: 2. In nucleotides, the CDR3 is TGTGCCAGCAGTTCGGGAGGCGATGAGCAGTTCTTC. Its protein product is CASSSGGDEQFF.